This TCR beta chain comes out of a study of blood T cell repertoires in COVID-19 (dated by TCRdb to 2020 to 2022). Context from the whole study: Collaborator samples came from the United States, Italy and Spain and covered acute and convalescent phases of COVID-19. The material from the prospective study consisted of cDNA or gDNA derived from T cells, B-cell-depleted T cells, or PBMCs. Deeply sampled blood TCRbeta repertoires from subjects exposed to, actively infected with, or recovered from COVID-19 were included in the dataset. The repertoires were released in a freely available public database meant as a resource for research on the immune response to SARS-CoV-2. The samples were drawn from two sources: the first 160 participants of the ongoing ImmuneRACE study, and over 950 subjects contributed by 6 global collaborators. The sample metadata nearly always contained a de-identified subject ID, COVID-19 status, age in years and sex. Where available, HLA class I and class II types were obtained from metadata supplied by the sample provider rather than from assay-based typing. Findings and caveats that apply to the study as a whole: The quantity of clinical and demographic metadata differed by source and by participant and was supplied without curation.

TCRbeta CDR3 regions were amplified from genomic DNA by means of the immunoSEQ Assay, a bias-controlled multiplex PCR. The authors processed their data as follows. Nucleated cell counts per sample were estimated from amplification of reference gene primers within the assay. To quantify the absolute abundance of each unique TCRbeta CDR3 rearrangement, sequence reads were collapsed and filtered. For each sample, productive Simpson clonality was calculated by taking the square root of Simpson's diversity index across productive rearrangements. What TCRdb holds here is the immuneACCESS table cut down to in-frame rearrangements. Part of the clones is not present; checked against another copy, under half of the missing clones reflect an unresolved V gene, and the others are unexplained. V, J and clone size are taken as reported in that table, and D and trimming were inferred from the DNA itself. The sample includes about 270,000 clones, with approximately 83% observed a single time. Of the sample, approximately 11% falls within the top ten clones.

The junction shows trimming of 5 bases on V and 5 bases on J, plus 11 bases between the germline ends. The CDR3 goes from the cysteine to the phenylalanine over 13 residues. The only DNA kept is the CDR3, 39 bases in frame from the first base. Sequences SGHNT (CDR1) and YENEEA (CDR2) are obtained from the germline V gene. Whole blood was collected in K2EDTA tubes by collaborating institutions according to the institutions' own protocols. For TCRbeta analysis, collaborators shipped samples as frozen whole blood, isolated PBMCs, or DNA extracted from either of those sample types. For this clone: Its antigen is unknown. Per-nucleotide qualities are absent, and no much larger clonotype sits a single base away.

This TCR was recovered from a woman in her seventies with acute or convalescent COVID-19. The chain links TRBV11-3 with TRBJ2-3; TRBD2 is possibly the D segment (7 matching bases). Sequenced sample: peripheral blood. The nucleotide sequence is TGTGCCAGCAGCCAAGGGGGGGAAGATACGCAGTATTTT. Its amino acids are CASSQGGEDTQYF.